This TCR beta chain was captured in a study of cytomegalovirus exposure and HLA in healthy donors. Study background: The approximately 610 first-cohort repertoires shared a platform with the 130 or so validation repertoires, as reported in a later analysis. The study's findings and limits: Most TCR sequences proved rare, with some public TCRs found in many donors. The study put 150 to 200 TCR beta chains on its list as cytomegalovirus-associated. That first-cohort TCR clusters tended to co-occur in the approximately 120 validation repertoires was found in a later analysis.

As regards this clone: What it binds is not known.

Germline CDR1 SGDLS, CDR2 YYNGEE. V lost 0 bases and J 5 bases, leaving 13 bases between the germline ends. This CDR3 is 15 amino acids long. The data were produced by immunoSEQ multiplex PCR, yet TCRdb's version contains in-frame clones alone and is incomplete. The table lists 150,000 to 200,000 clones, less than 85% of them singletons, with approximately 16% in the top ten. V usage is TRBV9 and J usage is TRBJ2-3, with D possibly being TRBD2 (6 bases). Sequences were obtained from PBMCs. The sequence derives from a man aged 18 to 30 in good health and CMV-seropositive. The CDR3 region has the DNA TGTGCCAGCAGCGTAGCAGGGACTTATAAAGATACGCAGTATTTT. Residues: CASSVAGTYKDTQYF.